This TCR beta chain was observed in a study of T cell repertoires in cytomegalovirus infection. Study-level background: CMV epitopes that were recently identified and HLA-C-restricted were used alongside well-studied HLA-B-restricted ones. Carrying CMV and the relevant HLA type showed in public TCR beta signatures.

Losses at the gene ends were 6 bases for V and 0 bases for J; bases not matched to a gene: 3. This CDR3 is built from 16 residues. About this clonotype itself: The antigen remains undetermined.

TCRdb processed the reads anew with MiXCR; each CDR3 protein has one entry. Here the sample spans about 130,000 distinct CDR3 sequences, 32% being singletons. General study findings and limits: Of the TCR beta families, the public ones yielded a cumulative frequency that identified carriers of CMV plus the relevant HLA. HLA-C-restricted CMV clonotypes gave the most frequent clonotype in two of eight donors.

Sequenced material: CD8+ T cells from cultured PBMCs, taken from culture after CMV antigen stimulation. The chain links TRBV12-3 or TRBV12-4 to TRBJ2-1, with 12 positions matching TRBD2. The clonotype was recovered from a human donor in good health (CMV status not recorded). Some clones in this sample may be carry-over from other donors' samples. CDR3: CASSTSGGNSYNEQFF. The DNA for the CDR3 is TGTGCCAGCAGCACTAGCGGGGGGAACTCCTACAATGAGCAGTTCTTC.